What follows is one T cell receptor beta chain and its context. Germline CDR1 and CDR2: MDHEN and SYDVKM. Trimming cost V 3 bases and J 1 base; bases outside gene matches: 2. CDR3 size: 14 residues. This PCR relied on a set of 60 Vbeta primers and 13 Jbeta primers. Assay: immunoSEQ multiplex PCR; the TCRdb copy retains only in-frame clones and omits some. The sample contains around 64,000 clones, around 76% of which appear only once. This entry is derived from a study of cytomegalovirus exposure and HLA in healthy donors. This sequence joins TRBV28 and TRBJ1-1; 7 bases fit TRBD1. The receptor was derived from a woman in her 30s in good health and CMV-seropositive. Sample: PBMCs. CDR3 bases: TGTGCCAGCAGTTTGAGACAGGGGAACACTGAAGCTTTCTTT. Its protein product is CASSLRQGNTEAFF.